This T cell receptor beta chain is drawn from a study of OX40 agonist ivuxolimab in advanced cancers. Study background: With ivuxolimab, an agonistic anti-OX40 (CD134) antibody, patients were treated. Previous treatment with anti-PD-1, anti-PD-L1 or anti-CTLA-4 therapy was allowed; 30% to 50% had received some.

Findings and limits, study-wide: The antigens recognized by the expanded peripheral T cells, that is their antigen specificity, were not determined.

This table comes from immunoSEQ multiplex PCR, and its TCRdb copy is limited to in-frame clones, with some not included. The data show tens of thousands of clones, roughly 82% seen once. V was shortened by 5 bases and J by 6 bases, with 12 bases between the two germline ends. This CDR3 is built from 13 residues. Germline lookup yields CDR1 SGHTA and CDR2 FQGTGA. For this clone: The antigen is not known.

The receptor was isolated from an adult with an advanced solid tumor such as melanoma, head and neck, liver or kidney cancer. Sequencing used CD4+ or CD8+ T cells sorted from blood, obtained in a trial of the OX40 agonist ivuxolimab. J is TRBJ2-3 and V is TRBV7-3; D tentatively reads TRBD1 or TRBD2 (5 bases each). Here the CDR3 DNA reads TGTGCCAGCAGCCCTCCGGGGACCGATACGCAGTATTTT. Protein product: CASSPPGTDTQYF.